This TCR beta chain was documented in a study of T cell responses to AZD1222 COVID-19 vaccine (dated by TCRdb to the early 2020s). Notes on the research overall: AZD1222 recipients with second doses at about 4 weeks or about 12 weeks were pooled, because spike-specific TCR depth and breadth did not differ between schedules. A total of under 250 trial participants underwent TCR sequencing, of whom about 200 had received two doses of AZD1222 and around 25 had received two doses of the MenACWY control vaccine. Trial participants were enrolled by age into subgroups of 18-55, 56-69 and 70-plus years, and about 150, 27 and 61 TCR-sequenced participants, respectively, were included in these subgroups.

Summary of the overall study and its limitations: After two AZD1222 doses, spike-specific TCR breadth and depth were significantly higher than at day 0 and than in MenACWY recipients. No day 14 peak-response samples were available, so repertoires were characterized only after the peak T cell response. Vaccine-associated CD4 TCRs spanned the whole spike protein, with dominant responses in regions 160-218 and 743-854. Participants were mostly white British, with more females than males. The authors suggested clonal diversity may have been underestimated. Reportedly, almost half of the unique spike-specific TCRs recognized epitopes lying outside the regions that are mutated in the B.1.351 and B.1.1.7 variants. Only 5 to 7 AZD1222 recipients were SARS-CoV-2 seropositive at baseline, limiting conclusions about previously exposed vaccinees. The 56-69-year group was small, and its depth increase did not reach significance, likely because of low power.

With regard to this clone: The antigen it binds to is not known. The junction departs from germline at one end; a sequencing error may be responsible.

This specimen's time point label, interpreted: baseline before first vaccination. Vaccinee samples were obtained from the UK trials COV001 and COV002, which included a single-blind randomized controlled phase 2/3 trial of AZD1222 (ChAdOx1 nCoV-19) in healthy adults. For TCRbeta chain sequencing, PBMC samples from trial participants were taken at day 0 and at day 28 after the second dose. The CDR3 regions of human TCRbeta chains were subjected to immunosequencing. The paper's processing steps were these. TCRs in the repertoires were compared against a reference library of SARS-CoV-2-specific TCRs that had been generated with the MIRA antigen-specificity platform. Breadth was defined as the fraction of unique TCRs that were SARS-CoV-2-associated, and depth was defined as the fraction of total T cells that were SARS-CoV-2-associated. Using the MIRA data, each spike-specific TCR was mapped to the spike region that the TCR reacts to and placed in a CD4 or CD8 class. Log10-transformed breadth and depth values were compared by one-way ANOVA with Sidak's multiple comparisons tests. TCRdb limited this immuneACCESS table to in-frame rearrangements with V and J called. A share of clones is missing; checked studies link under half to unresolved V genes, and the rest is unexplained. The D gene and trimming were derived from the DNA, and the V and J assignments and clone size from that table. The sample includes roughly 91,000 clones, with roughly nine tenths observed a single time. Jointly, the top ten make up about 3% of the sample.

Reading from cysteine to phenylalanine, the CDR3 counts 18 amino acids. Only the CDR3 portion is preserved as DNA: 54 bases, with reading frame beginning at the first base. Sequences SGHRS (CDR1) and YFSETQ (CDR2) are obtained from the germline V gene. In this chain, TRBV5-1 is recombined with TRBJ2-2; TRBD2 aligns with 11 central bases. The sequenced sample was peripheral blood, obtained on day 0 of AZD1222 vaccination. The origin of this receptor is an adult in good health. This receptor carries the CDR3 CASSLTSGIAGSSGELFF. The DNA is as follows: TGTGCCAGCAGCTTGACTAGCGGGATCGCCGGGTCGTCCGGGGAGCTGTTTTTT.